The 18 T cell receptor beta chains below all came from one sample that was sequenced in a study of radiation and T cells in renal cell carcinoma. Sequencing used immunoSEQ multiplex PCR; TCRdb keeps in-frame clones, though not all of them. Counted here are fewer than 8,500 clones, approximately 65% occurring once; the ten biggest clones make up 40%. The treatment denotes: treatment-naive control, cytoreductive nephrectomy. Sequencing was performed on tumor tissue, taken from a patient whose treatment was nephrectomy without radiotherapy. The receptors were gathered from a woman in her 70s with renal cell carcinoma.

The CDR3 DNA follows: TGTGCCAGCAGCTTGGAGGTGGGATCTAACTATGGCTACACCTTC. This codes for CASSLEVGSNYGYTF. This rearrangement joins TRBV5-4 to TRBJ1-2; D is unresolved. The length of the CDR3 is 15 residues. Trimming removed 0 bases from V and 0 bases from J, with 9 bases in between. CDR1 is SGHNT, CDR2 YYREEE, per germline (reference sequence).

This sequence joins TRBV5-1 and TRBJ2-2, with D possibly TRBD2 on 6 matching bases. Deletions cut 2 bases from V and 3 bases from J, with 11 bases between. CDR1 is SGHRS, CDR2 YFSETQ, per germline. This CDR3 region has 15 residues. CDR3 sequence (DNA): TGCGCCAGCAGCTTTCAACGCGGGGACACCGGGGAGCTGTTTTTT. This gives the protein CASSFQRGDTGELFF.

This sequence joins TRBV7-8 and TRBJ1-1, with D possibly TRBD1 on 5 matching bases. With 3 bases removed from V and 4 bases from J, the gap between germline ends came to 18 bases. Germline CDR1 is SGHVS and CDR2 is FQNEAQ. This CDR3 spans 16 amino acids. This chain's CDR3 is CASSLGDELGATEAFF. In DNA form, the CDR3 reads TGTGCCAGCAGCTTGGGGGACGAACTTGGGGCCACTGAAGCTTTCTTT.

V usage is TRBV7-2 and J usage is TRBJ1-2, with D possibly being TRBD1 (6 bases). The germline V and J ends were trimmed by 1 base and 3 bases, with 9 bases remaining between them. CDR3 size: 14 residues. Germline-derived CDR1 and CDR2 are SGHTA and FQGNSA. The CDR3 loop reads CASSLDRADYGYTF. The CDR3 DNA is TGTGCCAGCAGCTTAGACAGGGCTGACTATGGCTACACCTTC.

This clone showed up just once. The V call is TRBV4-3, the J call TRBJ1-6; D unresolved. Between the trimmed V and J ends, which lost 0 bases and 12 bases, there was a span of 15 bases. CDR1 is LGHNA and CDR2 is YSLEER in the germline V gene. The CDR3 length is 15 residues. The CDR3 spells CASSQDFQGPQPLHF. The CDR3 nucleotides are TGCGCCAGCAGCCAAGATTTTCAAGGACCGCAACCCCTCCACTTT.

J is TRBJ2-5 and V is TRBV7-2, with D perhaps matching TRBD2 (6 bases). The CDR3 loop spans 15 amino acids. The germline V and J ends were trimmed by 2 bases and 1 base, with 11 bases remaining between them. Germline values: CDR1 SGHTA, CDR2 FQGNSA. The CDR3 DNA reads as TGTGCCAGCAGCTTACTCGGGACTCTCCAAGAGACCCAGTACTTC. Amino acid sequence: CASSLLGTLQETQYF.

Only a few counts were recorded for this clone. The chain carries TRBV5-6 and TRBJ1-5, with a tentative D call TRBD1 (6 bases). Germline CDR1 is SGHDT and CDR2 is YYEEEE. This CDR3 comprises 15 residues. V lost 4 bases to trimming and J lost 7 bases, with 18 bases between them. DNA for the CDR3: TGTGCCAGCAGCCGTCGGGACCGCACAGGGCAGCCCCAGCATTTT. Its translation: CASSRRDRTGQPQHF.

This clone showed up just a few times. The chain uses TRBV27 and TRBJ1-1, with unresolved D. The CDR3 loop spans 14 amino acids. CDR1 is MNHEY and CDR2 is SMNVEV in the germline V gene (reference sequence). V lost 4 bases and J 7 bases, leaving 16 bases between the germline ends. The CDR3 sequence is CASSSLLPNGEAFF. CDR3 coding DNA: TGTGCCAGCAGTTCCTTACTCCCGAACGGTGAAGCTTTCTTT.

The chain is built from TRBV5-5 and TRBJ1-3; D uncertain. Germline-derived CDR1 and CDR2 are SGHKS and YYEKEE (reference sequence). Between the trimmed V and J ends, which lost 5 bases and 0 bases, there was a span of 24 bases. This CDR3 has 19 amino acids. The CDR3 sequence is CASSFDGSRGQTSGNTIYF. In DNA, the CDR3 is TGTGCCAGCAGTTTTGATGGCTCTAGAGGCCAGACCTCTGGAAACACCATATATTTT.

The J gene is TRBJ2-2, the V gene TRBV9; TRBD1 matches at 12 bases. V was pared by 3 bases and J by 8 bases, with 8 bases of the junction left unmatched. Germline CDR1 is SGDLS and CDR2 is YYNGEE. The CDR3 totals 16 residues. CDR3 in amino acids: CASSDPGQGAAGELFF. CDR3 bases: TGTGCCAGCAGCGACCCGGGACAGGGGGCTGCTGGGGAGCTGTTTTTT.

This clone has a single count. The rearrangement joins TRBV9 to TRBJ2-2; the D is unclear. Germline V CDR1 and CDR2: SGDLS, YYNGEE. This CDR3 region has 14 residues. The V and J ends lost 4 bases and 0 bases respectively, with 7 bases between them. The DNA for the CDR3 is TGTGCCAGCAGCCCGGCCCCGAACACCGGGGAGCTGTTTTTT. Protein: CASSPAPNTGELFF.

CDR3 loop: CASSLAGLNEQYF. DNA for the CDR3: TGTGCCAGCAGCTTGGCAGGTTTAAACGAGCAGTACTTC. The chain links TRBV5-4 to TRBJ2-7; D is undetermined. V was clipped by 0 bases and J by 5 bases, with 9 bases between them. Germline V CDR1 and CDR2: SGHNT, YYREEE (reference sequence). CDR3 length: 13 residues. The full variable domain, rest sourced from reference TRBV5-4 and TRBJ2-7, is ETGVTQSPTHLIKTRGQQVTLRCSSQSGHNTVSWYQQALGQGPQFIFQYYREEENGRGNFPPRFSGLQFPNYSSELNVNALELDDSALYLCASSLAGLNEQYFGPGTRLTVT.

The chain employs TRBV5-8 and TRBJ2-5; D call uncertain. The CDR3 covers 11 residues. Trimming removed 3 bases at V and 4 bases at J, with 4 bases between. Per germline, CDR1 SGHTS and CDR2 YDEGEE. The CDR3 loop is CASSSPETQYF. The CDR3 bases are TGTGCCAGCAGCTCACCAGAGACCCAGTACTTC.

The V call is TRBV11-2, the J call TRBJ2-1; 7 bases are a match to TRBD1. V was pared by 5 bases and J by 1 base, with 8 bases of the junction left unmatched. The germline V gene encodes CDR1 SGHAT and CDR2 FQNNGV. This CDR3 contains 16 residues. The CDR3 DNA reads as TGTGCCAGCAGCGCAACAGGGGTCTTTTCCTACAATGAGCAGTTCTTC. It codes for CASSATGVFSYNEQFF.

The CDR3 nucleotides read TGCGCCAGCAGCTTGGATGGGACGGGGACCCAGTACTTC. Its translation is CASSLDGTGTQYF. The chain couples TRBV5-1 to TRBJ2-5; D may correspond to TRBD1 or TRBD2 (5 bases each). This CDR3 has 13 residues. V was pared by 0 bases and J by 7 bases, with 10 bases between. Germline-derived CDR1 and CDR2 are SGHRS and YFSETQ.

This clone turned up a few times. One junction end disagrees with the germline gene, perhaps due to a read error. This sequence joins TRBV6-1 and TRBJ1-6, with D hard to call. The CDR3 is made up of 13 amino acids. Germline assignment: CDR1 MNHNS and CDR2 SASEGT. CDR3 sequence (DNA): TGTGCCGGCAGCGCGTCGGAAAATTCACCCCTCCACTTT. This gives the protein CAGSASENSPLHF.

This clone has more than one count but fewer than ten. The V and J genes are TRBV5-1 and TRBJ1-1; unclear D gene. The CDR3 contains 16 residues. Germline loops: CDR1 SGHRS, CDR2 YFSETQ. Trimming shortened V by 4 bases and J by 1 base, and 17 bases separated the two germline ends. The DNA of the CDR3 is TGCGCCAGCAGCCCCGACGGAACCATTAGGAACACTGAAGCTTTCTTT. Its translation: CASSPDGTIRNTEAFF.

This clone has just one count. V gene TRBV27 combines with J gene TRBJ1-4, with a tentative D call TRBD1 (5 bases). Germline CDR1 and CDR2: MNHEY and SMNVEV (reference sequence). CDR3 length: 14 residues. The V end was cut by 1 base, the J end by 10 bases, with 13 bases between. The CDR3 DNA sequence: TGTGCCAGCAGTTTATTGGCAGGAAGGGGAAAACTGTTTTTT. Translated, it gives CASSLLAGRGKLFF.